This T cell receptor (delta chain) was captured in a study of in vitro expanded adult blood gammadelta T cells (dated by TCRdb to about 2020). Notes on the research overall: Among T cells, Vgamma9Vdelta2 cells made up between 94.4% and 100% of the sorted population, reflecting the sort purity. The study compared the TCR repertoire of Vgamma9Vdelta2 T cells expanded in vitro with a mistletoe-extract drug against those expanded with HMBPP or zoledronate. Cells from each donor were stimulated separately with HMBPP, zoledronate or AbnobaViscum P, and TRG and TRD CDR3 repertoires were sequenced for every condition. The TCR repertoire analysis included three subjects. General conclusions and limits of the study: Top TRGV9 CDR3 clonotypes were largely public, being shared across donors and across all three stimulation conditions. Each donor had a private TRDV2 repertoire shared between treatments, and in multidimensional scaling the TRD repertoires clustered by subject rather than by stimulant. All repertoires were derived from in vitro expanded cultures of healthy donor cells rather than from mistletoe-treated patients. AbnobaViscum P-expanded Vgamma9Vdelta2 repertoires showed CDR3 length, diversity and J usage similar to HMBPP- and zoledronate-expanded repertoires, suggesting a polyclonal response.

CDR3 length: 18 amino acids, cysteine to phenylalanine. Of all the DNA, just the CDR3 is kept, 54 bases in frame from base 1. The germline V gene provides CDR1 GEAIGNYY and CDR2 EKD. Libraries were prepared through 5' RACE. For each sample, RNA was extracted from approximately 10,000 sorted cells with the RNeasy Micro Kit. Libraries were built by template-switch reverse transcription followed by PCR amplification of the CDR3gamma and CDR3delta regions. The amplicons were sequenced on an Illumina MiSeq with the V2 300 kit, which gave 150 bp paired-end reads. The original methods were these. FastQC version 0.11.8 was used to check read quality. Reads were aligned to GenBank TRG or TRD reference genes with MiXCR version 3.0.3 to construct CDR3 sequences. Default MiXCR parameters were applied, except that 3 rather than 5 consecutive nucleotides were used for TRDD assembly. VDJtools version 1.2.1 with default settings was used for repertoire analyses, including normalized Shannon-Wiener diversity, clonotype tracking and multidimensional scaling. Out-of-frame CDR3 sequences and those containing stop codons were excluded from analysis. The public reads were reprocessed by TCRdb using CATT, and rows of matching DNA were later combined. The V and J calls here are based on TCRdb, not the publication. The sample table records around 460 delta-chain clones; roughly a third of these occur just once. Clones ranked in the top ten supply 35% to 50% of the sample.

As to this clone: Its recognized antigen is unknown. A far larger clone differs by one base, so this is likely a read error. Other DNA variants within this sample encode the same CDR3.

According to the study, the label for this sample's treatment or condition signals: aminobisphosphonate causing endogenous IPP accumulation, roughly 0.9 uM. After expansion, live CD3+ TCRgammadelta+ Vgamma9+ Vdelta2+ T cells were FACS-sorted on a FACS Aria III. PBMC were exposed to about 0.99 uM zoledronate for one day and then washed three times before expansion. Cultures were expanded for 14 days, with IL-2 replenished every 3 to 4 days. Following the one-day stimulant pulse, the cells were washed three times and then grown in medium with 85 to 100 U/mL IL-2. Before culture, peripheral blood mononuclear cells were isolated by Lymphoprep gradient centrifugation and frozen in liquid nitrogen.

The receptor was derived from an adult in good health. There is no J gene call, but TRDV2 is given as the V gene; the tabulated D call, TRDD3, remains unverified against the DNA. The sequencing used gamma-delta T cells from peripheral blood expanded in culture, collected from an in vitro culture stimulated with zoledronate. The sequence in DNA is TGTGCCTGTGACACAGTTCCTCATATACTGGGAGCCACCGATAAGCTCATCTTT. It codes for CACDTVPHILGATDKLIF.